This TCR beta chain is drawn from a study of T-cell memory formation after mild COVID-19. Findings of the study overall: Clones that contracted clustered mainly in CM and EM if CD4+ and in EMRA if CD8+.

The length of the CDR3 is 14 residues. V shed 6 bases and J shed 7 bases, with 19 bases lying between them. Per germline, CDR1 DFQATT and CDR2 SNEGSKA (reference sequence). Points on this clonotype: No antigen is known for it.

Each CDR3 protein gets one entry after TCRdb re-called the 5' RACE reads with MiXCR. The profile covers 280,000 or so distinct CDR3 sequences, with less than 9.5% appearing a single time and around a fifth taken by the ten largest. This TCR was recovered from a man between 18 and 29 years old who had mild COVID-19 (a few samples of this study predate the infection). Cell type and time point are not known. The chain recombines TRBV20-1 with TRBJ2-1; D may match TRBD1 or TRBD2 (6 bases each). The sequencing sample was made of PBMCs or a T cell subset sorted from them (not recorded which). Written as DNA, the CDR3 is TGCAGTGCAGGGGGAGGCCGAAGGGGGAATGAGCAGTTCTTC. Amino acids: CSAGGGRRGNEQFF.